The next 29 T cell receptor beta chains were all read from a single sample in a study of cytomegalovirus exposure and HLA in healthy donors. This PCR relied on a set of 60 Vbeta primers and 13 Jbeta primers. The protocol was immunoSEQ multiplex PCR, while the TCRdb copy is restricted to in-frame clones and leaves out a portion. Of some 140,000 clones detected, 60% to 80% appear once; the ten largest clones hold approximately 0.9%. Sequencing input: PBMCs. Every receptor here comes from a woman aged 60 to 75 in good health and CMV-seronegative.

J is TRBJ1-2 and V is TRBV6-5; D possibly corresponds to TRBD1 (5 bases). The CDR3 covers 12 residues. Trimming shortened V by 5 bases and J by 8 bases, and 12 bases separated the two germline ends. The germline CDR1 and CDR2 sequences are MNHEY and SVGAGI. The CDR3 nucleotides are TGTGCCAGCAGTCCTAGGGGTAGGGGCTACACCTTC. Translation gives CASSPRGRGYTF.

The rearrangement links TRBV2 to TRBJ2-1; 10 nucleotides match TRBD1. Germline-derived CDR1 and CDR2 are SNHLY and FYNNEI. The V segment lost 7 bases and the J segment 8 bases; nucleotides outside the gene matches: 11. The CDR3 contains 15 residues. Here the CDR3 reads CASTIPGTGEYEQFF. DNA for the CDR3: TGTGCCAGCACCATTCCCGGGACAGGGGAGTATGAGCAGTTCTTC.

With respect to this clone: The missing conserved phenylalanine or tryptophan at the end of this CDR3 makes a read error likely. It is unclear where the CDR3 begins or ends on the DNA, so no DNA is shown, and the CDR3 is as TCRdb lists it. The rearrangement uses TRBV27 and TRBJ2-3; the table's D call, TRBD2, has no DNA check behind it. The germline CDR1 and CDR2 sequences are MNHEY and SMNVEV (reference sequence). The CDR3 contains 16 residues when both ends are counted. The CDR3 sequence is CAIGREAGTSGTGLFI.

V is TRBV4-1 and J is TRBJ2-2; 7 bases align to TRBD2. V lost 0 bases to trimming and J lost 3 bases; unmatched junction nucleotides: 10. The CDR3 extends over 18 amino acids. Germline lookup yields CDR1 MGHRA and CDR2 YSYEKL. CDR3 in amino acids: CASSQDPLAGVYTGELFF. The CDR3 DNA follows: TGCGCCAGCAGCCAAGATCCATTGGCGGGAGTGTACACCGGGGAGCTGTTTTTT.

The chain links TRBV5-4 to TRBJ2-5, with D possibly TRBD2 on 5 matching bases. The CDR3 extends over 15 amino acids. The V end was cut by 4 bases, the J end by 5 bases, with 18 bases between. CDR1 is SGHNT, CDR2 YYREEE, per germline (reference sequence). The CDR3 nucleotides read TGTGCCAGCAGCGCCCGGACTCCGGTAGGCGAGACCCAGTACTTC. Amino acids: CASSARTPVGETQYF.

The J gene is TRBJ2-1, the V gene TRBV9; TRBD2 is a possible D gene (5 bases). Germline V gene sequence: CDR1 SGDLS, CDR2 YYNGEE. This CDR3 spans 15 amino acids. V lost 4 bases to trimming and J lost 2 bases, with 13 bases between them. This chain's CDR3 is CASSPQRPAYNEQFF. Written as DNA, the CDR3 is TGTGCCAGCAGCCCGCAGCGGCCGGCCTACAATGAGCAGTTCTTC.

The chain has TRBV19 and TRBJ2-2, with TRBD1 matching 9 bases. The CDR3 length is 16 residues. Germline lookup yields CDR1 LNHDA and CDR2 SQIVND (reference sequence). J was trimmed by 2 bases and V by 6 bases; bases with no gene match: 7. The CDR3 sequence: CASRPGQGTNTGELFF. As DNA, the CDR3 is TGTGCCAGTAGACCGGGACAGGGAACTAACACCGGGGAGCTGTTTTTT.

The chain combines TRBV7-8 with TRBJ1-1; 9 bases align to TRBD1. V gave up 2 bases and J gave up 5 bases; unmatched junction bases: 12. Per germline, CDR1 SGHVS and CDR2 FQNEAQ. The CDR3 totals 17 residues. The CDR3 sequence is CASSLRWGQGRTTEAFF. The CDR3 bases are TGTGCCAGCAGCTTAAGATGGGGACAGGGACGGACGACTGAAGCTTTCTTT.

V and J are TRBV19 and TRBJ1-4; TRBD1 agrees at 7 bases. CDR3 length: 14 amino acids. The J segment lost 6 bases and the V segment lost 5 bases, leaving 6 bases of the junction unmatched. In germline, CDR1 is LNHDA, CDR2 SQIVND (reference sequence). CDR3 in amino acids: CASSHRDSYEKLFF. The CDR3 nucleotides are TGTGCCAGTAGTCACCGGGACAGTTATGAAAAACTGTTTTTT.

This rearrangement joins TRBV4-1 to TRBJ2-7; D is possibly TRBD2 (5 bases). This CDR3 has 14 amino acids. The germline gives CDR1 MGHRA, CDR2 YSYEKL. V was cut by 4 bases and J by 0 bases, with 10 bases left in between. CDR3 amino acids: CASSRTGNSYEQYF. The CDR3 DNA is TGCGCCAGCAGCCGAACCGGGAACTCCTACGAGCAGTACTTC.

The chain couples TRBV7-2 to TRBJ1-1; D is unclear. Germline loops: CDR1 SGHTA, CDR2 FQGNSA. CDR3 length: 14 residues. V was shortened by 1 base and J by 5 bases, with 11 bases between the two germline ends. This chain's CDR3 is CASSLGRVWTEAFF. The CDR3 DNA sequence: TGTGCCAGCAGCTTAGGTCGGGTGTGGACTGAAGCTTTCTTT.

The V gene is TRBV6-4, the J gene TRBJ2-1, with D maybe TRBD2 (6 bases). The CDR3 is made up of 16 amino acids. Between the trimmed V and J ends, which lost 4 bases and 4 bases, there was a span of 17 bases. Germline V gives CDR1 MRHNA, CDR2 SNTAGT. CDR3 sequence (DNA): TGTGCCAGCAGTGTAACAGGAGGGGCCGGATACAATGAGCAGTTCTTC. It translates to CASSVTGGAGYNEQFF.

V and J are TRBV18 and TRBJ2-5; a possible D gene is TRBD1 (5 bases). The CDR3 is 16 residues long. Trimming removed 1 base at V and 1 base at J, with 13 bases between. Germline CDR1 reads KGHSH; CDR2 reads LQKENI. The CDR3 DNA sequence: TGTGCCAGCTCACCACGCAGGGCGGCAGCCCAAGAGACCCAGTACTTC. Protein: CASSPRRAAAQETQYF.

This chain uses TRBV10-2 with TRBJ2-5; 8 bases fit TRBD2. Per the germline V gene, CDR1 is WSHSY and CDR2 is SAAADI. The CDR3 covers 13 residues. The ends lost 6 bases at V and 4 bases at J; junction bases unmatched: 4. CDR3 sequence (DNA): TGCGCCAGCAGCGGGAGCGGGAGAGAGACCCAGTACTTC. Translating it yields CASSGSGRETQYF.

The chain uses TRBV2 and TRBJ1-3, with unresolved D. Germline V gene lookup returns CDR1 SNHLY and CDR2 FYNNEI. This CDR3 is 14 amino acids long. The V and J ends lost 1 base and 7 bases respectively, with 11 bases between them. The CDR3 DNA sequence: TGTGCCAGCAGTGAAGGGACTCCAGCCAACACCATATATTTT. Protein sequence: CASSEGTPANTIYF.

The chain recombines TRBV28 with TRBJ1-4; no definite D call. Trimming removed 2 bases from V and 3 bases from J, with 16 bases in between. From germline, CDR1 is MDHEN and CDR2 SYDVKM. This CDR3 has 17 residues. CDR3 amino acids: CASSLPSEQYANEKLFF. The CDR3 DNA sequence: TGTGCCAGCAGTTTACCGTCCGAACAGTACGCTAATGAAAAACTGTTTTTT.

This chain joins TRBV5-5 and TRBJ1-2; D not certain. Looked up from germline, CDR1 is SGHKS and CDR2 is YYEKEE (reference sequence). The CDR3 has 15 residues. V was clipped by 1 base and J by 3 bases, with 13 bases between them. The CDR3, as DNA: TGTGCCAGCAGCTTGAATTCGGGAGGATACTATGGCTACACCTTC. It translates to CASSLNSGGYYGYTF.

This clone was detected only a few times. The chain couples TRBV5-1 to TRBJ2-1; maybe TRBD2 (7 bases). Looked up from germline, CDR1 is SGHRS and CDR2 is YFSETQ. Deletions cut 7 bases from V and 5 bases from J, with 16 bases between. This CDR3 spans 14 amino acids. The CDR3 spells CASGLGGADNEQFF. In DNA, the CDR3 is TGCGCCAGCGGACTGGGGGGGGCAGACAATGAGCAGTTCTTC.

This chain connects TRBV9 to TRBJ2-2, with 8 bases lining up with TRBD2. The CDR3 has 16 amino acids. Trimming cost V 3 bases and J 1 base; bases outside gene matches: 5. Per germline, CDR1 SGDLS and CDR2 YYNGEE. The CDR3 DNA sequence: TGTGCCAGCAGCGCCCTAGCGGGCTTGAACACCGGGGAGCTGTTTTTT. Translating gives CASSALAGLNTGELFF.

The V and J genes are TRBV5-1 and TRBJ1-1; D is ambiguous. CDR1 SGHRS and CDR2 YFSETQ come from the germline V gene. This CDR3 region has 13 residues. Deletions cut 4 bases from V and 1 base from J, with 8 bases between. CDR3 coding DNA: TGCGCCAGCAGCCCCGCGGGGAACACTGAAGCTTTCTTT. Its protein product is CASSPAGNTEAFF.

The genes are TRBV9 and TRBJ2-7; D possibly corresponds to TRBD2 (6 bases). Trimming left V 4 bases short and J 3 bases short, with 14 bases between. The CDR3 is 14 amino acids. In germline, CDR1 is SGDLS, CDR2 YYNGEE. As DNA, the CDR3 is TGTGCCAGCAGCTCGGGACTCTCCCACTACGAGCAGTACTTC. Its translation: CASSSGLSHYEQYF. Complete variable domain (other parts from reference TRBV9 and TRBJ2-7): DSGVTQTPKHLITATGQRVTLRCSPRSGDLSVYWYQQSLDQGLQFLIQYYNGEERAKGNILERFSAQQFPDLHSELNLSSLELGDSALYFCASSSGLSHYEQYFGPGTRLTVT.

The CDR3 loop is CAWRARDRGYEQYF. The CDR3 DNA reads TGTGCCTGGAGGGCCCGGGACAGGGGCTACGAGCAGTACTTC. The chain joins TRBV30 to TRBJ2-5, with 10 bases aligning to TRBD1. The J call may not be correct, given that the DNA end is closer to TRBJ2-7. This CDR3 spans 14 amino acids. CDR1 and CDR2 (germline): GTSNPN, SVGIG (reference sequence).

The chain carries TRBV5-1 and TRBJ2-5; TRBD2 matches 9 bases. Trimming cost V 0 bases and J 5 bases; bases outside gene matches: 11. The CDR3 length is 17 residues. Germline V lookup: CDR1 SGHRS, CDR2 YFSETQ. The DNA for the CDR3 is TGCGCCAGCAGCTTGGAAGGAGGGCTAGCGGGGTTGGAGACCCAGTACTTC. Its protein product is CASSLEGGLAGLETQYF.

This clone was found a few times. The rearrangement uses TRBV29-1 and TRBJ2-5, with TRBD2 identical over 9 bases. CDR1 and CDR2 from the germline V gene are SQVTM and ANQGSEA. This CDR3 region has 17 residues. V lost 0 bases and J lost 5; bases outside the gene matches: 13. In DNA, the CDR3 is TGCAGCGTTGAAGATTATAGGCGGGAGGGCCAGGGGGAGACCCAGTACTTC. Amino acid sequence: CSVEDYRREGQGETQYF.

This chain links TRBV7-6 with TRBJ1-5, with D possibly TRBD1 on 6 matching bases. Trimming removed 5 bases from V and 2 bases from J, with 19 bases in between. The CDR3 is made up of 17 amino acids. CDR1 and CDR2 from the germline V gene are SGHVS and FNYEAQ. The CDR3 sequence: CASSPESRGVRNQPQHF. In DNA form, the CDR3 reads TGTGCCAGCAGCCCAGAATCCAGGGGAGTTCGCAATCAGCCCCAGCATTTT.

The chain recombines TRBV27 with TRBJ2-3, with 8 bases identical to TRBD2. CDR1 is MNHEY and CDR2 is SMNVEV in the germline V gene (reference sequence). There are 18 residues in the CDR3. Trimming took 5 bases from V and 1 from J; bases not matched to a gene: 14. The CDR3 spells CASSPHSTSATRTDTQYF. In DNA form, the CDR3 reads TGTGCCAGCAGTCCCCATTCGACTAGCGCGACTCGCACAGATACGCAGTATTTT.

The CDR3 DNA reads as TGTGCCAGCAGCCCAAACACTGAAGCTTTCTTT. This codes for CASSPNTEAFF. The J gene is TRBJ1-1, the V gene TRBV5-8; D is ambiguous. CDR1 SGHTS and CDR2 YDEGEE come from the germline V gene. This CDR3 contains 11 residues. V gave up 4 bases and J gave up 2 bases, with 3 bases separating them. The whole variable domain, filled in from reference TRBV5-8 and TRBJ1-1, reads EAGVTQSPTHLIKTRGQQATLRCSPISGHTSVYWYQQALGLGLQFLLWYDEGEERNRGNFPPRFSGRQFPNYSSELNVNALELEDSALYLCASSPNTEAFFGQGTRLTVV.

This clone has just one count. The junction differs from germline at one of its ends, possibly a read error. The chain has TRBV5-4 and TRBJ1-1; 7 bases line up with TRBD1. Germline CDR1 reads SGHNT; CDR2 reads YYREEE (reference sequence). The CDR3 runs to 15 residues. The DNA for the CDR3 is TGTCCCAGCAGCCAAAAGACAGGGCAGAACACTGAAGCTTTCTTT. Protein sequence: CPSSQKTGQNTEAFF.

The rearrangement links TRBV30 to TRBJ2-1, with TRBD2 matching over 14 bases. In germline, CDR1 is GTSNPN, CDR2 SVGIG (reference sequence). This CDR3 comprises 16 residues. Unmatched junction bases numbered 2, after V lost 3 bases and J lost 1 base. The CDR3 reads CAWRGLAGESYNEQFF. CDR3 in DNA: TGTGCCTGGAGGGGACTAGCGGGAGAGTCCTACAATGAGCAGTTCTTC.